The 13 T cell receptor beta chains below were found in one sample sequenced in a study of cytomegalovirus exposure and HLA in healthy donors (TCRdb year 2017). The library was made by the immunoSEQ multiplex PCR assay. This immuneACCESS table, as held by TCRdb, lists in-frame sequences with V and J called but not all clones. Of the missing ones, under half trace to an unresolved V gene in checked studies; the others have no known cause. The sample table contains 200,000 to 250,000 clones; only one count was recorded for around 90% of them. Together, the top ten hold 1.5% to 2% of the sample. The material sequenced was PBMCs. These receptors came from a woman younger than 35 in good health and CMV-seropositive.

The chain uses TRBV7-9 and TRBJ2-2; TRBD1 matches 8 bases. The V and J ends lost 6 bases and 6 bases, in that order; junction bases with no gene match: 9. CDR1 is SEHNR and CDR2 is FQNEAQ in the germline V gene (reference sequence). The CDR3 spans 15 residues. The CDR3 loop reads CASSPDRGLAGELFF. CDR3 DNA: TGTGCCAGCAGTCCCGACAGGGGTTTAGCCGGGGAGCTGTTTTTT.

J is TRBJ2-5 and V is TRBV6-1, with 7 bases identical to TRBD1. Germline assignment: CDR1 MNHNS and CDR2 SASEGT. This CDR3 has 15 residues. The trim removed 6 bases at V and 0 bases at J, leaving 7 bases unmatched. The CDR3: CASSLGDRNQETQYF. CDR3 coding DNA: TGTGCCAGCAGCCTCGGGGACAGAAACCAAGAGACCCAGTACTTC.

CDR3 in DNA: TGTGCCAGCAGCTTCGGGACGGGAGTGGGGGAGACCCAGTACTTC. This sequence encodes CASSFGTGVGETQYF. The V gene is TRBV7-9, the J gene TRBJ2-5; maybe TRBD2 (6 bases). V dropped 3 bases and J dropped 5 bases, with 16 bases sitting between them. This CDR3 is 15 amino acids long. In germline, CDR1 is SEHNR, CDR2 FQNEAQ (reference sequence).

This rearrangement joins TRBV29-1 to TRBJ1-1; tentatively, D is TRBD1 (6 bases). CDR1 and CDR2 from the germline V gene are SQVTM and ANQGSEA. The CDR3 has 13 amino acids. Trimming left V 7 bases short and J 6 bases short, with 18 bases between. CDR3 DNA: TGCAGCGATGGACAGACCTTTCACTCTGAAGCTTTCTTT. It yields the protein CSDGQTFHSEAFF.

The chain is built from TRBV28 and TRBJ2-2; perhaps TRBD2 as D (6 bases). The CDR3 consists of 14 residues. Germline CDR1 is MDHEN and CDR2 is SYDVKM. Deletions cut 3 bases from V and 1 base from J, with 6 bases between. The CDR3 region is CASSLGGNTGELFF. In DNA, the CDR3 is TGTGCCAGCAGTTTGGGGGGGAACACCGGGGAGCTGTTTTTT.

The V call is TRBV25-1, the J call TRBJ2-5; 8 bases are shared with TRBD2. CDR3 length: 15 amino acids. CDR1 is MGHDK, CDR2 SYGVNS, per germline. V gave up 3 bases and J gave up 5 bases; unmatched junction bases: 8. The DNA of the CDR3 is TGTGCCAGCAGTGACACTAGCGGTCGAAGGGAGACCCAGTACTTC. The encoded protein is CASSDTSGRRETQYF.

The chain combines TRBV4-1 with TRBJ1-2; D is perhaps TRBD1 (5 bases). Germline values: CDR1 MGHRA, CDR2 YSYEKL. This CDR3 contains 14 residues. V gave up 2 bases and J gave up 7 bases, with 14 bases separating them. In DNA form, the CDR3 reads TGCGCCAGCAGCCAACCCAGGGCTACGGGTGGCTACACCTTC. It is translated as CASSQPRATGGYTF.

This CDR3 reads CASRRLQISYEQYF. DNA of the CDR3: TGCGCCAGCAGGAGACTGCAGATCTCCTACGAGCAGTACTTC. The chain uses TRBV4-1 and TRBJ2-7, with D unresolved. V lost 6 bases and J lost 0, with 12 bases in between. Looked up from germline, CDR1 is MGHRA and CDR2 is YSYEKL. The CDR3 length is 14 residues.

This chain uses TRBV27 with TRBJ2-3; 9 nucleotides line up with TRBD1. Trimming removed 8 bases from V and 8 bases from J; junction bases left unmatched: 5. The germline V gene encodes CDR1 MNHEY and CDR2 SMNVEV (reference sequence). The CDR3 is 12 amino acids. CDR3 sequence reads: CASRTGGATQYF. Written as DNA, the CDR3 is TGTGCCAGCCGTACAGGGGGCGCTACGCAGTATTTT.

CDR3 region: CASSLGTETPWGPKPQHF. CDR3 nucleotide sequence: TGTGCCAGCTCACTGGGTACCGAAACCCCTTGGGGGCCCAAGCCCCAGCATTTT. This chain uses TRBV18 with TRBJ1-5, with D maybe TRBD1 (6 bases). Trimming stripped 4 bases from V and 8 bases from J, with 27 bases between. This CDR3 is 18 amino acids long. The germline CDR1 and CDR2 sequences are KGHSH and LQKENI. The full variable domain, rest sourced from reference TRBV18 and TRBJ1-5, is NAGVMQNPRHLVRRRGQEARLRCSPMKGHSHVYWYRQLPEEGLKFMVYLQKENIIDESGMPKERFSAEFPKEGPSILRIQQVVRGDSAAYFCASSLGTETPWGPKPQHFGDGTRLSIL.

This CDR3 is CASSPRSLAGGELFF. The CDR3 DNA is TGTGCCAGCAGCCCCAGGTCACTAGCGGGAGGGGAGCTGTTTTTT. The rearrangement uses TRBV28 and TRBJ2-2; TRBD2 matches at 10 bases. Germline lookup yields CDR1 MDHEN and CDR2 SYDVKM. V trimming: 6 bases; J trimming: 8 bases; junction bases outside the gene matches: 9. The length of the CDR3 is 15 residues.

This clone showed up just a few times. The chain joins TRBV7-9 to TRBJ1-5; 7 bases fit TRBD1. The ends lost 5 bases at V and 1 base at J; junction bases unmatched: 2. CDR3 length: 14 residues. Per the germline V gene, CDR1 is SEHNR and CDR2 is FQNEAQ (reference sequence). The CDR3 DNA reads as TGTGCCAGCAGCCTACAGGGGAGCAATCAGCCCCAGCATTTT. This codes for CASSLQGSNQPQHF.

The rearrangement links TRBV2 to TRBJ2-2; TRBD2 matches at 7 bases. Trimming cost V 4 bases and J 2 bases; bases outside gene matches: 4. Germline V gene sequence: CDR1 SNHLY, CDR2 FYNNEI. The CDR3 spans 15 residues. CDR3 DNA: TGTGCCAGCAGTGGGGGGGGTCTTAACACCGGGGAGCTGTTTTTT. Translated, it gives CASSGGGLNTGELFF.